This T cell receptor (beta chain) was profiled in a study of OX40 agonist ivuxolimab in advanced cancers. Findings of the study overall: Dosing at 0.1 to 3.0 mg/kg was accompanied by clonal expansion of CD4+ and CD8+ blood T cells by week 6.

Trimming took 7 bases from V and 0 from J, leaving 14 bases between them. In germline, CDR1 is MNHEY, CDR2 SMNVEV (reference sequence). The CDR3 runs to 15 residues. TCRdb's copy holds only in-frame clones and misses some; the assay was immunoSEQ multiplex PCR. The table has about 84,000 clones, 85% to 95% seen once. Remarks on this clone: Its antigen is still unknown.

The input for sequencing was CD4+ or CD8+ T cells sorted from blood, taken in a trial of the OX40 agonist ivuxolimab. The chain combines TRBV27 with TRBJ2-3; D gene unclear. This receptor was obtained from an adult with an advanced solid tumor such as melanoma, head and neck, liver or kidney cancer. The CDR3 coding sequence is TGTGCCAGCAATTCGTACGGGTCTAGCACAGATACGCAGTATTTT. Encoded protein: CASNSYGSSTDTQYF.